Here is one T cell receptor beta chain with its context. This entry belongs to a study of cytomegalovirus exposure and HLA in healthy donors. CDR3 length: 13 amino acids. V was trimmed by 5 bases and J by 8 bases, leaving 12 bases between them. Germline V gene sequence: CDR1 MDHEN, CDR2 SYDVKM. PCR amplification relied on 60 Vbeta primers (plus 13 Jbeta primers). Measured with immunoSEQ multiplex PCR; TCRdb has only the in-frame clones, and not every one. The top ten hold roughly 3% of the sample, which has about 130,000 clones, around 80% seen once. What was sequenced was PBMCs. This chain connects TRBV28 to TRBJ1-4; D gene uncertain. This receptor was identified in a woman younger than 35 in good health and CMV-seropositive. CDR3 in amino acids: CASSVGGEEKLFF. The CDR3 region has the DNA TGTGCCAGCAGTGTCGGCGGGGAGGAAAAACTGTTTTTT.